This TCR beta chain was sequenced in a study of T cells in Graves' hyperthyroidism and ophthalmopathy. Study context: Sampling of peripheral blood happened at initial diagnosis, prior to any treatment.

This clonotype was found many times. The TCR beta CDR3 regions underwent amplification using RNA transcripts as the source. HTBI primers were used for first-round RT-PCR of the TCR CDR3. Each CDR3 protein is one row after TCRdb ran MiXCR on the multiplex PCR reads. Of hundreds of thousands of distinct CDR3 sequences detected, 15% to 20% appear once; the ten largest clones hold roughly 50%. Uncontrolled infections, other autoimmune diseases, pregnancy or lactation led to exclusion of patients. For the diagnoses, clinical symptoms, serum thyroxine and TRAb, thyroid ultrasound and orbital computed tomography were used. Isolation of PBMCs was performed on about 10 ml fresh peripheral blood. Trimming took off 5 bases at V and 2 bases at J, with 19 bases between the two ends. This CDR3 has 16 residues. Germline V gene data show CDR1 as MNHEY and CDR2 as SMNVEV (reference sequence).

The chain couples TRBV27 to TRBJ2-7; D not certain. This clonotype originated in a man aged 40-49 years with Graves' ophthalmopathy. Sequencing used blood. The CDR3 sequence is CASSPSPVLATYEQYF. CDR3 coding DNA: TGTGCCAGCAGTCCCTCCCCGGTTTTAGCAACCTACGAGCAGTACTTC.